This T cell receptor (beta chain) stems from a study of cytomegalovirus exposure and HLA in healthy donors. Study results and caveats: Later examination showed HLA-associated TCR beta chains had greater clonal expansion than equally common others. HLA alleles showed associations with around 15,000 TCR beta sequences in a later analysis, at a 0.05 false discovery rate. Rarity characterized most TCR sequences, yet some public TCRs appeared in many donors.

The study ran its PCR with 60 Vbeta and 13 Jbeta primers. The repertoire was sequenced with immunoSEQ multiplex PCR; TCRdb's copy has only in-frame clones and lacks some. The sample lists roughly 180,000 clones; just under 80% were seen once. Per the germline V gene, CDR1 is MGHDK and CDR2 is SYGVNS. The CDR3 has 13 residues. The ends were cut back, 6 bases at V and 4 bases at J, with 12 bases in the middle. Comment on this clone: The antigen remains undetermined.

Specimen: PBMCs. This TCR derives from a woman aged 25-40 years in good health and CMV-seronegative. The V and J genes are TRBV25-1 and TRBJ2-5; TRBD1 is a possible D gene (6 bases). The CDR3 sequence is CASRVTGLETQYF. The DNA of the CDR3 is TGTGCCAGCAGGGTAACAGGGCTAGAGACCCAGTACTTC.